This record looks at one T cell receptor beta chain sequence and its context. The data belong to a study of response to subunit inactivated influenza vaccine. This CDR3 has 14 residues. CDR1 and CDR2 (germline): MNHNS, SASEGT. V was cut by 0 bases and J by 6 bases, with 9 bases left in between. TCRdb recomputed calls from the RT-PCR reads with MiXCR, one row per CDR3 protein. In the table there are 650,000 to 700,000 distinct CDR3 sequences, less than 20% of which are singletons. J is TRBJ1-5 and V is TRBV6-1, with D maybe TRBD1 (5 bases). The starting material was PBMCs from blood, obtained 11 to 12 days after vaccination. This receptor was taken from a man aged 45-65 years who received an inactivated influenza vaccine. The CDR3 sequence: CASSEAGGVQPQHF. The CDR3 DNA sequence: TGTGCCAGCAGTGAAGCTGGGGGGGTTCAGCCCCAGCATTTT.